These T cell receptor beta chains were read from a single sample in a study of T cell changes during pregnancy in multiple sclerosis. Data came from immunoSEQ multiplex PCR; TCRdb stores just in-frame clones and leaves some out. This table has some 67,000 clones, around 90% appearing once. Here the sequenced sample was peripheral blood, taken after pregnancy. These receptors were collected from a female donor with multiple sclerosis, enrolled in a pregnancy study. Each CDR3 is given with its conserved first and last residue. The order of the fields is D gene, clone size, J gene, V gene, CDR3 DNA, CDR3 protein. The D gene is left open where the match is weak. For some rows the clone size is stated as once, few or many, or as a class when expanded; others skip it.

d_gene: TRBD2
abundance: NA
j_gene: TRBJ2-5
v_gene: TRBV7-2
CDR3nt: TGTGCTGGCGCCAGGCTAGCGGACCGCCAAGAGACCCAGTACTTC
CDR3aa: CAGARLADRQETQYF

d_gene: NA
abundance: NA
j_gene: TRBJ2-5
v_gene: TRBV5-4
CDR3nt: TGTGCCAGCAGCTTGGGGCAGCAAGAGACCCAGTACTTC
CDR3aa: CASSLGQQETQYF

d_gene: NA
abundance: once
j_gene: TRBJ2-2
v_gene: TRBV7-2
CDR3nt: TGTGCCAGCAGCTTAGGGGGAGTTGACACCGGGGAGCTGTTTTTT
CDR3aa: CASSLGGVDTGELFF

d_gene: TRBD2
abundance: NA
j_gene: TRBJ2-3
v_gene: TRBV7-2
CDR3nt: TGTGCCAGCAGCTTAGGAGCGGGAGCAGATACGCAGTATTTT
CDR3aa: CASSLGAGADTQYF

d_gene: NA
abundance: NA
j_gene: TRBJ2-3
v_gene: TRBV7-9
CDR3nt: TGTGCCAGCAGCCGTACTAGCACAGATACGCAGTATTTT
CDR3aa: CASSRTSTDTQYF

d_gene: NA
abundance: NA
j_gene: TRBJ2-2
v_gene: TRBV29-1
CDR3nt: TGCAGCGTTGCTTTAGTATCGAACGCCGGGGAGCTGTTTTTT
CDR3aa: CSVALVSNAGELFF

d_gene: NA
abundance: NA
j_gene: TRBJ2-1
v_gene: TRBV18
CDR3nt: TGTGCCAGCTCGCGACTAGACTACAATGAGCAGTTCTTC
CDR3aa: CASSRLDYNEQFF

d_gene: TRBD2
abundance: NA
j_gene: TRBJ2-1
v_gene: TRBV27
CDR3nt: TGTGCCAGCAGTTTATCCCCCGGACTAGTTAGTGAGCAGTTCTTC
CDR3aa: CASSLSPGLVSEQFF

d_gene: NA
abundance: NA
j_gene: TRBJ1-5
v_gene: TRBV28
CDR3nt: TGTGCCAGCAGTTTACCCAATAGCAATCAGCCCCAGCATTTT
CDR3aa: CASSLPNSNQPQHF

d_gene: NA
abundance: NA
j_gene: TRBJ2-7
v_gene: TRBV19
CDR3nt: TGTGCCAGTAGTATGGGGCGTAAGGTCCACGAGCAGTACTTC
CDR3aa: CASSMGRKVHEQYF

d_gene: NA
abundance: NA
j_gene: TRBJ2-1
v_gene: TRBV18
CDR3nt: TGTGCCAGCTCACCACAACGAGCGGATGAGCAGTTCTTC
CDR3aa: CASSPQRADEQFF

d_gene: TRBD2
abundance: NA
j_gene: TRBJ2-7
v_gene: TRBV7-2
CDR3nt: TGTGCCAGCAGCATGGGACTAGCGGGAGGGGAACGAGAGCAGTACTTC
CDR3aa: CASSMGLAGGEREQYF

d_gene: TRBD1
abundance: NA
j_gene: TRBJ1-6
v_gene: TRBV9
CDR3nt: TGTGCCAGCAGCGTAGACAGGGGCAATTCACCCCTCCACTTT
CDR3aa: CASSVDRGNSPLHF

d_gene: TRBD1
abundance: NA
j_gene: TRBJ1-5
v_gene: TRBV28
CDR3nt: TGTGCCAGCAGCCTCGGGACAGGGCCTTACAATCAGCCCCAGCATTTT
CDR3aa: CASSLGTGPYNQPQHF

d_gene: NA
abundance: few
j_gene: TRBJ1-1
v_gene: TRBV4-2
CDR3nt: TGTGCCAGCAGCCAAGTGACGGGGACTGAAGCTTTCTTT
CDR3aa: CASSQVTGTEAFF

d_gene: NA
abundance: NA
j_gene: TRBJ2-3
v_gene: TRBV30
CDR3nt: TGTGCCTGGAGTGTGGAACTACTCGTGCAGTATTTT
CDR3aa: CAWSVELLVQYF

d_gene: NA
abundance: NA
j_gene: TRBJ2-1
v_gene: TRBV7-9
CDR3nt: TGTGCCAGCAGCTTATCGAGTGTCGGGCAGTTCTTC
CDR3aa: CASSLSSVGQFF

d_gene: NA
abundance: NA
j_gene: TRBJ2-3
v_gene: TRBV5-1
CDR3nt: TGCGCCAGCAGCTTGGCCGGACAGTCAGGGACAGATACGCAGTATTTT
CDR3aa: CASSLAGQSGTDTQYF

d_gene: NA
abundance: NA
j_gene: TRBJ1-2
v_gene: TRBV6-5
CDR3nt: TGTGCCAGCAGTTGGTCAGGGGATTATGGCTACACCTTC
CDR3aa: CASSWSGDYGYTF

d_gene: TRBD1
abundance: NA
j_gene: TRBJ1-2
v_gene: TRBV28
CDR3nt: TGTGCCAGCAGTTTAGGGACAGGGGACTATGGCTACACCTTC
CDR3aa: CASSLGTGDYGYTF

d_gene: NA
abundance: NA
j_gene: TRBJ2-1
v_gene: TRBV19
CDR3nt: TGTGCCAGTAGTAGGGGCGGAGACTACAATGAGCAGTTCTTC
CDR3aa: CASSRGGDYNEQFF

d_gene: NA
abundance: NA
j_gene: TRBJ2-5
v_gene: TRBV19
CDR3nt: TGTGCCAGTAGTATAGGGCAGGGTGAGACCCAGTACTTC
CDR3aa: CASSIGQGETQYF

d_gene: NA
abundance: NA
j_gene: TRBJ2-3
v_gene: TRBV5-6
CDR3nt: TGTGCCAGCAGCTTCCCGGTTCTTAAGTCCGCTAGCGCCCCAGATACGCAGTATTTT
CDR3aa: CASSFPVLKSASAPDTQYF

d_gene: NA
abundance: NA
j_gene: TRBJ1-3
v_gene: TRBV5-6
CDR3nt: TGTGCCAGCAGATCACAGGGCTCTGGAAACACCATATATTTT
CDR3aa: CASRSQGSGNTIYF

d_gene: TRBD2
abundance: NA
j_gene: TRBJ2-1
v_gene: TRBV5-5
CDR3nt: TGTGCCAGCAGCTTGGCTAGCGGGAGGACCTACAATGAGCAGTTCTTC
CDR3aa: CASSLASGRTYNEQFF

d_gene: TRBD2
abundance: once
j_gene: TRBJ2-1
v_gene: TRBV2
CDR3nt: TGTGCCAGCACCCGGACTAGCCCCCGTGGGGAGCAGTTCTTC
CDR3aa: CASTRTSPRGEQFF

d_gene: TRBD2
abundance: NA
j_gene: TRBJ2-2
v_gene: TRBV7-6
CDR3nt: TGTGCCAGCAGCTTAGGGTCTAGCGGGAGTTCCGGGGAGCTGTTTTTT
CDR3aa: CASSLGSSGSSGELFF

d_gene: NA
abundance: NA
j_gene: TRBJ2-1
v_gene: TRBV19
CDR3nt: TGTGCCACCGGCGGACACCACAATGAGCAGTTCTTC
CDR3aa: CATGGHHNEQFF

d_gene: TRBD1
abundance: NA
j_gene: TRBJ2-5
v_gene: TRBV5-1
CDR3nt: TGCGCCAGCAGCTCCGGGACAGGGAAAGAGACCCAGTACTTC
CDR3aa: CASSSGTGKETQYF

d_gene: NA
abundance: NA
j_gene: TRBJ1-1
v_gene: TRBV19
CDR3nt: TGTGCCAGTAGGGTACAGACGAACACTGAAGCTTTCTTT
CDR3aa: CASRVQTNTEAFF

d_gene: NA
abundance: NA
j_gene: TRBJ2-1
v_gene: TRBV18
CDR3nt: TGTGCCAGCTCACGGAAACCACAGAGCACAGAGCTATACAATGAGCAGTTCTTC
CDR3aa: CASSRKPQSTELYNEQFF

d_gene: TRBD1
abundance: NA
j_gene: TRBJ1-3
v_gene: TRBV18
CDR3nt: TGTGCCAGCTCACAACGGGACAGCTCTGGAAACACCATATATTTT
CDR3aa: CASSQRDSSGNTIYF

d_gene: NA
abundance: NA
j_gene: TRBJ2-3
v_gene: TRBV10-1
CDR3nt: TGCGCCAGCAGTCCAGGGGCTACGCAGTATTTT
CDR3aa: CASSPGATQYF

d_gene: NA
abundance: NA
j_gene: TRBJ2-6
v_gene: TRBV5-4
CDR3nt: TGTGCCAGCAGCGACCTTGGAGGGGCGCTTGGGGCCAACGTCCTGACTTTC
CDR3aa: CASSDLGGALGANVLTF

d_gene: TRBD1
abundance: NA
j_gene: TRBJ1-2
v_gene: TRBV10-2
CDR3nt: TGCGCCAGCAACACCGGGACAGGGGTTAATGGCTACACCTTC
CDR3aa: CASNTGTGVNGYTF

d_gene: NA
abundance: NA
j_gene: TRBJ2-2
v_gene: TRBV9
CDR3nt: TGTGCCAGCAGCCCCTCGGGGAACACCGGGGAGCTGTTTTTT
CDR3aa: CASSPSGNTGELFF

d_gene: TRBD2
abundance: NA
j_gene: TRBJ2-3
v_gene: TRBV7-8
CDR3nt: TGTGCCAGCAGCCCGTGGACTAGCGACACAGATACGCAGTATTTT
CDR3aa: CASSPWTSDTDTQYF

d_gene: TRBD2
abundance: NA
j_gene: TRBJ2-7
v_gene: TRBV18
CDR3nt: TGTGCCAGCTCACCACCTATATTCAGTGCGGGAGCTCGCGAGCAGTACTTC
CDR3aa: CASSPPIFSAGAREQYF

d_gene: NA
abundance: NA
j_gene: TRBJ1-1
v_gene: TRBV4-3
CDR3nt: TGCGCCAGCAGCCAAAATCTCGGGACAAGGCCGTTTGAAGCTTTCTTT
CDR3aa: CASSQNLGTRPFEAFF

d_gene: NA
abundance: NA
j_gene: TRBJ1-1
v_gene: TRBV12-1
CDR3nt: TGTGCCAGCAGCATATCAAGCACCGTCTACCTGAACACTGAAGCTTTCTTT
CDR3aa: CASSISSTVYLNTEAFF

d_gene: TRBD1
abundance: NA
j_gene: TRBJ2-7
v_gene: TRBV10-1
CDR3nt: TGCGCCAGCAGTGGAGAGGCGGTGGGGACAGGGGTCACCTACGAGCAGTACTTC
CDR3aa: CASSGEAVGTGVTYEQYF

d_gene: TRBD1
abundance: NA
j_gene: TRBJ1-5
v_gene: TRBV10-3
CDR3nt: TGTGCCATCAGTGCCTCCTTGGGGCCAGGGGGCTACTCAAATCAGCCCCAGCATTTT
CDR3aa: CAISASLGPGGYSNQPQHF

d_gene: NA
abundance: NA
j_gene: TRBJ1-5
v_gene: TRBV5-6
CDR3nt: TGTGCCAGCAGCTTTCAGGGCGACAATCAGCCCCAGCATTTT
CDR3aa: CASSFQGDNQPQHF

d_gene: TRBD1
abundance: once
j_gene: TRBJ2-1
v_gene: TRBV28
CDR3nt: TGTGCCAGCAGTTTATCGTGGACAGGAAACAATGAGCAGTTCTTC
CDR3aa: CASSLSWTGNNEQFF

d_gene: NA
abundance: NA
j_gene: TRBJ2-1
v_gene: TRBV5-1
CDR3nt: TGCGCCAGCACTTCTGCGCCAAACAATGAGCAGTTCTTC
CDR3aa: CASTSAPNNEQFF